This T cell receptor beta chain was recorded in a study of cytomegalovirus exposure and HLA in healthy donors. The PCR was carried out with 60 Vbeta primers and 13 Jbeta primers. Data came from immunoSEQ multiplex PCR; TCRdb stores just in-frame clones and leaves some out. The sample records approximately 100,000 clones, 60% to 80% being singletons. V lost 5 bases and J 2 bases, leaving 9 bases between the germline ends. Germline V gene lookup returns CDR1 SGHVS and CDR2 FNYEAQ. The CDR3 has 13 amino acids. The specimen was PBMCs. The source of this sequence is a man aged 60 to 75 in good health and CMV-seropositive. V is TRBV7-6 and J is TRBJ1-2, with D hard to call. CDR3 residues: CASSPDGNYGYTF. CDR3 DNA sequence: TGTGCCAGCAGCCCCGACGGGAACTATGGCTACACCTTC.